Below, 8 T cell receptor beta chains from the same sample are listed, as sequenced in a study of cytomegalovirus exposure and HLA in healthy donors. PCR amplification relied on 60 Vbeta primers (plus 13 Jbeta primers). Clones were sequenced by immunoSEQ multiplex PCR, and TCRdb holds only the in-frame ones, with some missing. The sample yields around 140,000 clones, roughly 62% seen once. The sample taken for sequencing was PBMCs. The receptors come from a male donor in good health and CMV-seronegative.

The chain has TRBV7-3 and TRBJ1-2; possible D gene TRBD1, 5 bases. Trimming cost V 0 bases and J 6 bases, with 8 bases left between them. This CDR3 has 13 amino acids. Germline CDR1 reads SGHTA; CDR2 reads FQGTGA. The CDR3 sequence is CASSLTPTDGYTF. DNA for the CDR3: TGTGCCAGCAGCTTAACCCCGACAGATGGCTACACCTTC.

The gene calls are TRBV7-9 and TRBJ2-7; D perhaps matches TRBD2 (6 bases). The germline V gene has CDR1 SEHNR and CDR2 FQNEAQ (reference sequence). The CDR3 has 16 amino acids. V was trimmed by 5 bases and J by 4 bases, leaving 21 bases between them. The CDR3 bases are TGTGCCAGCAGCCAAAACGAAGGAGGGTATTGGTACGAGCAGTACTTC. Encoded protein: CASSQNEGGYWYEQYF.

The chain employs TRBV11-2 and TRBJ2-2; TRBD2 agrees at 8 bases. This CDR3 comprises 15 residues. CDR1 and CDR2 (germline): SGHAT, FQNNGV. Germline trimming cut 4 bases from V and 7 bases from J; bases unmatched to any gene: 8. The CDR3 spells CASSSPRGGHGELFF. CDR3 DNA: TGTGCCAGCAGCTCCCCCCGGGGGGGGCACGGGGAGCTGTTTTTT.

Many counts were recorded for this clone. V and J are TRBV6-4 and TRBJ2-3, with TRBD1 identical over 9 bases. Germline CDR1 and CDR2: MRHNA and SNTAGT. The CDR3 sequence is 15 residues long. J gave up 6 bases and V 0 bases, and 4 bases lay outside the gene matches. The DNA for the CDR3 is TGTGCCAGCAGTGACTCATTACAGGGGGCGGATACGCAGTATTTT. Translating gives CASSDSLQGADTQYF.

Note on this clone: A junction boundary mismatches the germline segment, possibly from a read error. The rearrangement links TRBV7-7 to TRBJ1-4, with a weak D call TRBD1 (6 bases). Germline CDR1 is SSHAT and CDR2 is FNYEAQ (reference sequence). The CDR3 spans 16 residues. The CDR3 protein is CASSLEPGATNEKLFF. The CDR3 DNA reads TGTGCTAGCAGCTTAGAGCCAGGGGCAACTAATGAAAAACTGTTTTTT.

This chain connects TRBV6-6 to TRBJ2-7, with 8 bases that match TRBD1. Germline assignment: CDR1 MNHNY and CDR2 SVGAGI (reference sequence). The CDR3 consists of 15 residues. J lost 1 base, V lost 6 bases, and 8 bases had no gene match. The chain's CDR3 is CASRTGTGASYEQYF. CDR3 in DNA: TGTGCCAGCAGGACCGGGACAGGTGCATCCTACGAGCAGTACTTC.

Details on this clone: The junction departs from the called germline gene at one end, perhaps through a read error. This chain uses TRBV6-1 with TRBJ2-5, with D perhaps matching TRBD2 (5 bases). Germline CDR1 is MNHNS and CDR2 is SASEGT. This CDR3 spans 15 amino acids. CDR3 in amino acids: CASSELTTGGEIQYF. The DNA for the CDR3 is TGTGCCAGCAGTGAGTTAACCACCGGTGGGGAGATCCAGTACTTC.

This clone was seen just once. The chain has TRBV6-1 and TRBJ2-7; 7 nucleotides match TRBD2. The trim removed 7 bases at V and 0 bases at J, leaving 6 bases unmatched. From germline, CDR1 is MNHNS and CDR2 SASEGT. There are 14 residues in the CDR3. In DNA form, the CDR3 reads TGTGCCAGCACTTCGACTAGCAACTCCTACGAGCAGTACTTC. Protein sequence: CASTSTSNSYEQYF.